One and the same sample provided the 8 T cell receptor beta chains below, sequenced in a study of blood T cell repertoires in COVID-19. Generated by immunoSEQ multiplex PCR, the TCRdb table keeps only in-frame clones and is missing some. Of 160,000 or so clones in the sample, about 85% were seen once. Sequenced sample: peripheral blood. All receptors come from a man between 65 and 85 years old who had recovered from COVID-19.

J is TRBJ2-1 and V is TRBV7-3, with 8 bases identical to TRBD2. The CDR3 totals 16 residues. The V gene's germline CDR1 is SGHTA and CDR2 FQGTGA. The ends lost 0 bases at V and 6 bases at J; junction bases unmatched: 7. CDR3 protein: CASSLTVSGRFNEQFF. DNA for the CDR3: TGTGCCAGCAGCTTAACGGTGAGCGGGAGATTCAATGAGCAGTTCTTC.

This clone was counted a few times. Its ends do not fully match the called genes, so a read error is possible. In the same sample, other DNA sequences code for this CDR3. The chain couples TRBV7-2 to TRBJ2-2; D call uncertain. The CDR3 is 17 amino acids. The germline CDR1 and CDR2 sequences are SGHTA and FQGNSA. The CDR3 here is CASSQVGVGANTGELFF. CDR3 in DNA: TGTGCCAGCAGCCAGGTGGGCGTGGGCGCGAATACCGGGGAGCTGTTTTTT.

CDR3 nucleotide sequence: TGTGCCAGCAGCTTCGGCAGGCCGAACACCGGGGAGCTGTTTTTT. Translating it yields CASSFGRPNTGELFF. The V and J genes are TRBV13 and TRBJ2-2; D remains unclear. V lost 3 bases, J lost 0 bases, and 8 bases lay in between. The CDR3 is 15 amino acids. The V gene's germline CDR1 is PRHDT and CDR2 FYEKMQ (reference sequence).

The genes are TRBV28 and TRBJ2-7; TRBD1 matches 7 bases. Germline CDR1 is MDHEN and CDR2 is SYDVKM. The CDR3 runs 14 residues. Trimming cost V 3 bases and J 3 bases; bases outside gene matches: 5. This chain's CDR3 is CASSLTGNGYEQYF. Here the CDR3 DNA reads TGTGCCAGCAGTTTGACAGGGAACGGCTACGAGCAGTACTTC.

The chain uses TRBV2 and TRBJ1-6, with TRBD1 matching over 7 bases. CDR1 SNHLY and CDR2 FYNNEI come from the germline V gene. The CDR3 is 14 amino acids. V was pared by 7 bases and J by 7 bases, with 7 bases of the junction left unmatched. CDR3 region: CASTPGTENSPLHF. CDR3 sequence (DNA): TGTGCCAGCACCCCCGGGACAGAAAATTCACCCCTCCACTTT.

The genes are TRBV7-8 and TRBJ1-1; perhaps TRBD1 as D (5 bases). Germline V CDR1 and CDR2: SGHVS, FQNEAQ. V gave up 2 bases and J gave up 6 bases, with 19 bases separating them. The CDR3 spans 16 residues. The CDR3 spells CASSLPPGVVVAEAFF. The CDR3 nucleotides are TGTGCCAGCAGCTTACCCCCGGGGGTAGTGGTCGCTGAAGCTTTCTTT.

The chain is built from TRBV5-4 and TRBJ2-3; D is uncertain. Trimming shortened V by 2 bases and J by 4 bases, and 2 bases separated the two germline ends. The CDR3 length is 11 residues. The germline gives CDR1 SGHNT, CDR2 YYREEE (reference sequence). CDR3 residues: CASSFADTQYF. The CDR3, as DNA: TGTGCCAGCAGCTTCGCAGATACGCAGTATTTT.

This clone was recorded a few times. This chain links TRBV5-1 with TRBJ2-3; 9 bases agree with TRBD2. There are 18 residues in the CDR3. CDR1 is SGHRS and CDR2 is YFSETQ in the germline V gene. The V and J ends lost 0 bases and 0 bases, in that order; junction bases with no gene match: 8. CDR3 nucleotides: TGCGCCAGCAGCTTGGGAGCGGGAGGCCCAACGAGCACAGATACGCAGTATTTT. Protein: CASSLGAGGPTSTDTQYF. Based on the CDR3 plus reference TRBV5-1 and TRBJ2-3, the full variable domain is KAGVTQTPRYLIKTRGQQVTLSCSPISGHRSVSWYQQTPGQGLQFLFEYFSETQRNKGNFPGRFSGRQFSNSRSEMNVSTLELGDSALYLCASSLGAGGPTSTDTQYFGPGTRLTVL.